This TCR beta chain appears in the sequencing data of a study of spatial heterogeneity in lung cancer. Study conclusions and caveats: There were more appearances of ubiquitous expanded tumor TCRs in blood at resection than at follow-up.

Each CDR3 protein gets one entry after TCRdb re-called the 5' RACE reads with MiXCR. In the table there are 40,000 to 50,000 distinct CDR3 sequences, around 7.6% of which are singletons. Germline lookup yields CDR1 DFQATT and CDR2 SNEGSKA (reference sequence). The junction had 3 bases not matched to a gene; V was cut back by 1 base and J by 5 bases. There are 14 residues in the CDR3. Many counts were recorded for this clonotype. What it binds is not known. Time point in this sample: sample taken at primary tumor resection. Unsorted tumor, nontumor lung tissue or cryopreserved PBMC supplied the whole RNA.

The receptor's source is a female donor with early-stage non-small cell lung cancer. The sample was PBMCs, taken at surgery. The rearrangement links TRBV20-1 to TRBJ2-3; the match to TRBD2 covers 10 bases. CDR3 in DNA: TGCAGTGCTAGAGTCAGCGGGGGGGGAGATACGCAGTATTTT. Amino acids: CSARVSGGGDTQYF.